The clone carrying this T cell receptor beta chain was recorded a few times. These data belong to a study of T cells after posttransplantation cyclophosphamide. Sequencing was performed with immunoSEQ multiplex PCR; in TCRdb, only in-frame clones are kept and a portion is missing. The sample contains about 5,000 clones, less than 2% of which appear only once. Cyclophosphamide on days +3 and +4 followed busulfan-fludarabine conditioning and a marrow graft. Germline assignment: CDR1 GTSNPN and CDR2 SVGIG (reference sequence). The CDR3 extends over 11 amino acids. Trimming removed 2 bases at V and 4 bases at J, with 6 bases between.

The J gene is TRBJ2-7, the V gene TRBV30, with D possibly matching TRBD2 (5 bases). Material: PBMCs, obtained 242 days after a stem cell transplant with posttransplant cyclophosphamide. The sequence came from a young adult male patient who received an allogeneic stem cell transplant from a related donor, was CMV-positive, and had no GVHD. Some T cells may arise from the graft donor. In DNA form, the CDR3 reads TGTGCCTGGAGTCGGGGTTACGAGCAGTACTTC. Its translation is CAWSRGYEQYF.